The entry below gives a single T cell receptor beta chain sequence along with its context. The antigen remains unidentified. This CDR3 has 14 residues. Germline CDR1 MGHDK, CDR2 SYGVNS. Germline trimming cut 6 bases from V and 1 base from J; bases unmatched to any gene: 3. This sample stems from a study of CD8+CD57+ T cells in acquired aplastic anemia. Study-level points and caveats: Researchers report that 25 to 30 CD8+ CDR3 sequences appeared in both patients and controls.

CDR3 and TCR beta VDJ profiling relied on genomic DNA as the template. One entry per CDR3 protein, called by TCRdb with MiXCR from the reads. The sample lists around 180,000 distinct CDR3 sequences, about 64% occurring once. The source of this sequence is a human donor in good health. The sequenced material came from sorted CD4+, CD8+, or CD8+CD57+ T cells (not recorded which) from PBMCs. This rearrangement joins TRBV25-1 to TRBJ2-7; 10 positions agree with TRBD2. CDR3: CASRPSGGSYEQYF. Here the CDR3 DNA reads TGTGCCAGCAGGCCTAGCGGGGGTTCCTACGAGCAGTACTTC.